Listed below are T cell receptor beta chains from one sample, sequenced in a study of Ad26.COV2.S vaccination and SARS-CoV-2 variants. Measured with immunoSEQ multiplex PCR; TCRdb has only the in-frame clones, and not every one. Of over 300,000 clones in the sample, roughly 85% were seen once. The sequencing used peripheral blood, collected in a trial of Ad26.COV2.S vaccine versus placebo. These receptors were taken from a person aged 18-65 years who received the Ad26.COV2.S COVID-19 vaccine or a placebo. Each CDR3 is given with its conserved first and last residue. The D gene is left open where the match is weak. Expanded clones are given a class, and other clones once, few, many or no size at all.

TRBV24-1,.,.,TRBJ2-3,CATSDLPPKAPQADTQYF,TGTGCCACCAGTGATTTGCCCCCGAAGGCTCCCCAGGCAGATACGCAGTATTTT
TRBV27,TRBD2,.,TRBJ2-1,CASSFPGRGGYNEQFF,TGTGCCAGCAGTTTCCCCGGGCGGGGGGGGTACAATGAGCAGTTCTTC
TRBV7-9,.,.,TRBJ2-2,CASSLRRTHTGELFF,TGTGCCAGCAGCTTACGGAGGACACACACCGGGGAGCTGTTTTTT
TRBV14,.,.,TRBJ1-3,CASSQEVISGNTIYF,TGTGCCAGCAGCCAAGAGGTGATCTCTGGAAACACCATATATTTT
TRBV6-2/TRBV6-3,.,once,TRBJ2-1,CASSYSRLYNEQFF,TGTGCCAGCAGTTACTCGAGGCTGTACAATGAGCAGTTCTTC
TRBV4-2,.,.,TRBJ1-1,CASSYLGGGRDTEAFF,TGTGCCAGCAGCTACTTGGGGGGGGGCCGGGACACTGAAGCTTTCTTT
TRBV5-6,.,.,TRBJ1-3,CASSFWQGIGNTIYF,TGTGCCAGCAGCTTCTGGCAGGGAATTGGAAACACCATATATTTT
TRBV19,TRBD1,.,TRBJ2-5,CASSTPGQGVEETQYF,TGTGCCAGTAGTACCCCCGGACAGGGAGTGGAGGAGACCCAGTACTTC
TRBV5-1,.,once,TRBJ1-1,CASSFSPGNTEAFF,TGCGCCAGCAGCTTTTCACCGGGTAACACTGAAGCTTTCTTT
TRBV6-5,.,.,TRBJ1-2,CASSWGAGTEAYGYTF,TGTGCCAGCAGTTGGGGGGCAGGGACGGAAGCCTATGGCTACACCTTC
TRBV7-9,TRBD2,.,TRBJ2-7,CASSLMVLAGSYEQYF,TGTGCCAGCAGCTTAATGGTCCTAGCGGGGTCCTACGAGCAGTACTTC
TRBV5-1,.,.,TRBJ2-5,CASSLYGVQETQYF,TGCGCCAGCAGCTTGTACGGAGTCCAAGAGACCCAGTACTTC
TRBV14,.,few,TRBJ1-1,CASSAGVKNTEAFF,TGTGCCAGCAGTGCAGGGGTGAAGAACACTGAAGCTTTCTTT
TRBV7-6,TRBD1,.,TRBJ2-7,CASTLGQGKNEQYF,TGTGCCAGCACCCTGGGACAGGGGAAGAACGAGCAGTACTTC
TRBV5-1,.,.,TRBJ2-7,CASSPGPFSYEQYF,TGCGCCAGCAGCCCCGGGCCCTTTTCCTACGAGCAGTACTTC
TRBV7-3,.,.,TRBJ2-1,CASSLTPGGGRNEQFF,TGTGCCAGCAGCTTAACACCTGGGGGAGGTCGCAATGAGCAGTTCTTC
TRBV20-1,.,.,TRBJ2-7,CSASIRSSYEQYF,TGCAGTGCAAGTATTAGAAGCTCCTACGAGCAGTACTTC
TRBV5-1,TRBD1,.,TRBJ2-7,CASSLRGDRVSEQYF,TGCGCCAGCAGCTTGAGGGGGGACAGGGTGTCCGAGCAGTACTTC
TRBV3-1/TRBV3-2,TRBD2,once,TRBJ2-7,CASSGGGEQYF,TGTGCCAGCAGCGGCGGGGGAGAGCAGTACTTC
TRBV2,.,.,TRBJ1-4,CASSEQGPNFNEKLFF,TGTGCCAGCAGTGAACAGGGGCCGAACTTTAATGAAAAACTGTTTTTT
TRBV2,.,few,TRBJ1-3,CATQSRHSGNTIYF,TGTGCGACTCAGTCGCGACACTCTGGAAACACCATATATTTT
TRBV14,TRBD2,once,TRBJ2-7,CASSRRGRGTYEQYF,TGTGCCAGCAGCCGGCGAGGGAGGGGCACCTACGAGCAGTACTTC
TRBV10-3,.,.,TRBJ2-3,CAITDLSSTDTQYF,TGTGCCATCACAGACTTATCTAGCACAGATACGCAGTATTTT
TRBV7-3,.,once,TRBJ2-2,CASSPHTGELFF,TGTGCCAGCAGTCCTCACACCGGGGAGCTGTTTTTT
TRBV7-3,.,.,TRBJ2-4,CASSGGGNIQYF,TGTGCCAGCAGTGGGGGTGGAAACATTCAGTACTTC
TRBV5-1,TRBD2,few,TRBJ2-7,CASSFPLAGVRHEQYF,TGCGCCAGCAGCTTCCCTCTAGCGGGAGTTCGCCACGAGCAGTACTTC
TRBV11-3,.,.,TRBJ1-1,CASSSQTNTEAFF,TGTGCCAGCAGCTCCCAGACGAACACTGAAGCTTTCTTT
TRBV4-2,.,.,TRBJ1-1,CASSQDSLGAEAFF,TGTGCCAGCAGCCAAGATTCTCTTGGGGCTGAAGCTTTCTTT